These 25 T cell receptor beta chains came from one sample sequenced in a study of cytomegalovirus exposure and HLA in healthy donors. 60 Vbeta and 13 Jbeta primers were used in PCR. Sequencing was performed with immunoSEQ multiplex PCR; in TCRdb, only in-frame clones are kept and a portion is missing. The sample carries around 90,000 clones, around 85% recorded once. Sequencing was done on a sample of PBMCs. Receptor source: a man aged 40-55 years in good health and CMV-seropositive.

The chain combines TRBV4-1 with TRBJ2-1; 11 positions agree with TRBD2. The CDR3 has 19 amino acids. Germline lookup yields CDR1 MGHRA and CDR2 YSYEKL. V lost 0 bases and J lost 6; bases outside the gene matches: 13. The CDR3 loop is CASSQEWKRIAGGPNEQFF. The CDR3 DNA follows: TGCGCCAGCAGCCAAGAATGGAAACGAATAGCGGGGGGGCCCAATGAGCAGTTCTTC.

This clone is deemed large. CDR3 sequence (DNA): TGTGCCAGCAGTGACAGGATTTACTCTGGAAACACCATATATTTT. Translating gives CASSDRIYSGNTIYF. V gene TRBV2 combines with J gene TRBJ1-3, with D unclear. The V gene lost 3 bases and the J gene lost 0 bases, with 9 bases spanning the gap. CDR3 length: 15 amino acids. Germline lookup yields CDR1 SNHLY and CDR2 FYNNEI.

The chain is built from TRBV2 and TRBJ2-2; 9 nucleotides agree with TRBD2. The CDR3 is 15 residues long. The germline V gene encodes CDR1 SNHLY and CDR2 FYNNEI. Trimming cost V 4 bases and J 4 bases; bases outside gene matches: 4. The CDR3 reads CASSGGGAPTGELFF. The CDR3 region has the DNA TGTGCCAGCAGTGGCGGGGGGGCCCCCACCGGGGAGCTGTTTTTT.

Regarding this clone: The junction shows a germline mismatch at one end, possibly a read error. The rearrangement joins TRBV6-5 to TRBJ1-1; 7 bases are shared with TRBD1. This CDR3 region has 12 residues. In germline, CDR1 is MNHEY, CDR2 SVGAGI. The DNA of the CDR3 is TGTGCCGGCAGTTCCGGACAGGCCGAAGCTTTCTTT. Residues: CAGSSGQAEAFF.

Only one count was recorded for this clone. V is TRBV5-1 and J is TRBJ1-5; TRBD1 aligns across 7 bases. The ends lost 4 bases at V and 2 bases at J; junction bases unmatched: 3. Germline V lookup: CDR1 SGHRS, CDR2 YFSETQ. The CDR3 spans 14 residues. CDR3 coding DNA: TGCGCCAGCAGCCACGGGACAGGCAATCAGCCCCAGCATTTT. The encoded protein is CASSHGTGNQPQHF. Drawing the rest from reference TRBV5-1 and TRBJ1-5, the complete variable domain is KAGVTQTPRYLIKTRGQQVTLSCSPISGHRSVSWYQQTPGQGLQFLFEYFSETQRNKGNFPGRFSGRQFSNSRSEMNVSTLELGDSALYLCASSHGTGNQPQHFGDGTRLSIL.

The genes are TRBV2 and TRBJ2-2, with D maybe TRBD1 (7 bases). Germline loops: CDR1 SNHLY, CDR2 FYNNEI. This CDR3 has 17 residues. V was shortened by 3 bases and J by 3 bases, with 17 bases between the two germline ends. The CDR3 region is CASSDGRGVLDTGELFF. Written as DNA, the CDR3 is TGTGCCAGCAGTGATGGCAGGGGGGTATTGGACACCGGGGAGCTGTTTTTT.

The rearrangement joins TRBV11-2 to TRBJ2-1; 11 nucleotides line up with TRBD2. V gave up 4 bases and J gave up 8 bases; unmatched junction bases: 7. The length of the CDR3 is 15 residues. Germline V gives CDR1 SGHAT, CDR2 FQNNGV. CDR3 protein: CASSSNLLAGDEQFF. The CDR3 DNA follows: TGTGCCAGCAGCTCGAATCTACTAGCGGGAGATGAGCAGTTCTTC. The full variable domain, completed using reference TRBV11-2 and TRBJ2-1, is EAGVAQSPRYKIIEKRQSVAFWCNPISGHATLYWYQQILGQGPKLLIQFQNNGVVDDSQLPKDRFSAERLKGVDSTLKIQPAKLEDSAVYLCASSSNLLAGDEQFFGPGTRLTVL.

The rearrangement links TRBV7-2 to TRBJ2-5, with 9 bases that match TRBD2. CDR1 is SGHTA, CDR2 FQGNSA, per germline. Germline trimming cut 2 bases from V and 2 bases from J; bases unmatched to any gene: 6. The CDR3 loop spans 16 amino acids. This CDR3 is CASSLRGGRVQETQYF. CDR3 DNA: TGTGCCAGCAGCTTAAGGGGCGGGAGGGTTCAAGAGACCCAGTACTTC.

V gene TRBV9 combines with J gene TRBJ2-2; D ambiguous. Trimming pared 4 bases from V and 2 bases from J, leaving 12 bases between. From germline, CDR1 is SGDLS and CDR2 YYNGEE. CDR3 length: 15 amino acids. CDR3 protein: CASSPSGPNTGELFF. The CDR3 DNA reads TGTGCCAGCAGCCCCAGTGGTCCTAACACCGGGGAGCTGTTTTTT.

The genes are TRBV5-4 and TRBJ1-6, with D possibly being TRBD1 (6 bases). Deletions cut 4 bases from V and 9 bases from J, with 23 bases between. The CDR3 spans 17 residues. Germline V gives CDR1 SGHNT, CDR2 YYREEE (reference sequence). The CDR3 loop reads CASSDGTRARVSSPLHF. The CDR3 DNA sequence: TGTGCCAGCAGCGATGGGACACGCGCCCGGGTTAGTTCACCCCTCCACTTT. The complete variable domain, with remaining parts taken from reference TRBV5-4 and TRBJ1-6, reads ETGVTQSPTHLIKTRGQQVTLRCSSQSGHNTVSWYQQALGQGPQFIFQYYREEENGRGNFPPRFSGLQFPNYSSELNVNALELDDSALYLCASSDGTRARVSSPLHFGNGTRLTVT.

CDR3 amino acids: CASSLEAGVETQYF. In DNA form, the CDR3 reads TGTGCCAGCAGTTTGGAGGCGGGAGTGGAGACCCAGTACTTC. This rearrangement joins TRBV28 to TRBJ2-5; 7 nucleotides match TRBD2. Germline CDR1 MDHEN, CDR2 SYDVKM. V shed 3 bases and J 5 bases; nucleotides not matched to a gene: 6. The CDR3 runs to 14 residues.

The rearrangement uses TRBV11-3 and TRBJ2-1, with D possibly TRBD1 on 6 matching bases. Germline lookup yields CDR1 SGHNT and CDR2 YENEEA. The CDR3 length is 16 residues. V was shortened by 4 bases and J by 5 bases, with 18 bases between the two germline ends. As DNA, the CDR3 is TGTGCCAGCAGCTCAGGGACACGTATTATGGACAATGAGCAGTTCTTC. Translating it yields CASSSGTRIMDNEQFF.

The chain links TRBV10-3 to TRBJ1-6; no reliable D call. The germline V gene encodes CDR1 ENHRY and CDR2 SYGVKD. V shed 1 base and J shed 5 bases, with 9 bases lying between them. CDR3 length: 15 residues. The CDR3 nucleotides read TGTGCCATCAGTGAGTATGAGGGAGATAATTCACCCCTCCACTTT. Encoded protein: CAISEYEGDNSPLHF.

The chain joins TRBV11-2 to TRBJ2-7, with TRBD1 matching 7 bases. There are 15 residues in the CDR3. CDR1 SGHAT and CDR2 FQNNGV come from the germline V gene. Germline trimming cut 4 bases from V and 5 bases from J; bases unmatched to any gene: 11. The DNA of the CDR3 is TGTGCCAGCAGCTCCCGGACAGGCTCCCCTAACGAGCAGTACTTC. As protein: CASSSRTGSPNEQYF.

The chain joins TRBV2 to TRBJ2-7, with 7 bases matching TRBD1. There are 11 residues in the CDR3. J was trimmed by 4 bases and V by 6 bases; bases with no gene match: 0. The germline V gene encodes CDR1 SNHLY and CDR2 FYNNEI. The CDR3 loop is CASRDRYEQYF. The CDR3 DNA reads TGTGCCAGCAGGGACAGGTACGAGCAGTACTTC.

The CDR3, as DNA: TGTGCCAGCATAGGAGGATCACCCACAGATACGCAGTATTTT. As protein: CASIGGSPTDTQYF. The V gene is TRBV9, the J gene TRBJ2-3, with D maybe TRBD2 (5 bases). V was cut by 6 bases and J by 2 bases, with 13 bases left in between. The germline V gene has CDR1 SGDLS and CDR2 YYNGEE. CDR3 length: 14 residues.

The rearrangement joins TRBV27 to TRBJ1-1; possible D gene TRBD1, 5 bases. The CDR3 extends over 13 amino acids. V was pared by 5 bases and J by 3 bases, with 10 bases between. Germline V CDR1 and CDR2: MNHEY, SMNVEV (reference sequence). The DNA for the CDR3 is TGTGCCAGCAGTCTACAGGTATACACTGAAGCTTTCTTT. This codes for CASSLQVYTEAFF.

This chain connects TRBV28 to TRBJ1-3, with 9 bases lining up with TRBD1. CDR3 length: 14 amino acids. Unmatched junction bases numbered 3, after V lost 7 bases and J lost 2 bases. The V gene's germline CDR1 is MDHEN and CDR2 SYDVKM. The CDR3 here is CASTTGGTGNTIYF. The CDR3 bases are TGTGCCAGCACAACAGGGGGCACTGGAAACACCATATATTTT.

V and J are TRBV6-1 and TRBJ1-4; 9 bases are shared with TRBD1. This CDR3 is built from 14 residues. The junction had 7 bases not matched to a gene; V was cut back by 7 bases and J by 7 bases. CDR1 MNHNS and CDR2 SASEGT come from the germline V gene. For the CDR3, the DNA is TGTGCCAGCAAGAGAGGGACAGGGTTTGAAAAACTGTTTTTT. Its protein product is CASKRGTGFEKLFF.

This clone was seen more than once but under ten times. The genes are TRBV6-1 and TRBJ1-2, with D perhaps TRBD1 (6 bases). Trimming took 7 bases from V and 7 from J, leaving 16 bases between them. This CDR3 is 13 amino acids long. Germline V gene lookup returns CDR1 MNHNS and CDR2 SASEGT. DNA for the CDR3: TGTGCCAGCACTTCGGACAGTTGGGCTGGCTACACCTTC. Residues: CASTSDSWAGYTF.

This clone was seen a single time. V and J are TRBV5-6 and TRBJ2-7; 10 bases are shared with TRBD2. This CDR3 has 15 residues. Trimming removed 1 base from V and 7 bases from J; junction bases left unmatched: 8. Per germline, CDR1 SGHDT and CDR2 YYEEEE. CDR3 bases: TGTGCCAGCAGCTTGATGAGCGGGAGGGCCTTTGAGCAGTACTTC. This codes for CASSLMSGRAFEQYF. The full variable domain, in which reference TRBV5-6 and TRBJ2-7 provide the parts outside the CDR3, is DAGVTQSPTHLIKTRGQQVTLRCSPKSGHDTVSWYQQALGQGPQFIFQYYEEEERQRGNFPDRFSGHQFPNYSSELNVNALLLGDSALYLCASSLMSGRAFEQYFGPGTRLTVT.

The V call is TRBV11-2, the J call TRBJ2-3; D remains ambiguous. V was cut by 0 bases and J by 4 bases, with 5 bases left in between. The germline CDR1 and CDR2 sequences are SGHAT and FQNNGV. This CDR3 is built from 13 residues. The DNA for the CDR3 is TGTGCCAGCAGCTTAGATCTTCCAGATACGCAGTATTTT. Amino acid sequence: CASSLDLPDTQYF. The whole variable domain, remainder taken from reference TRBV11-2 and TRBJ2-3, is EAGVAQSPRYKIIEKRQSVAFWCNPISGHATLYWYQQILGQGPKLLIQFQNNGVVDDSQLPKDRFSAERLKGVDSTLKIQPAKLEDSAVYLCASSLDLPDTQYFGPGTRLTVL.

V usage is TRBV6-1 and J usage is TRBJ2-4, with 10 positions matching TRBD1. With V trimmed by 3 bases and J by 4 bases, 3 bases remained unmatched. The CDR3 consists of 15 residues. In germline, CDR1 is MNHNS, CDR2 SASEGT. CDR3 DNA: TGTGCCAGCAGTGACCCGGGACAGGGGAAAAACATTCAGTACTTC. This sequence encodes CASSDPGQGKNIQYF.

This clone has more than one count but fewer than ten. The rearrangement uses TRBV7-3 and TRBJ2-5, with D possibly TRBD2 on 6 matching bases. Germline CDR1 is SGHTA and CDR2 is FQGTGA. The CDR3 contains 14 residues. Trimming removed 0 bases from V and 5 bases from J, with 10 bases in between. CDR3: CASSLTGGGETQYF. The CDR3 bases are TGTGCCAGCAGCTTAACGGGAGGCGGGGAGACCCAGTACTTC. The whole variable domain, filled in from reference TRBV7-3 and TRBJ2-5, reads GAGVSQTPSNKVTEKGKYVELRCDPISGHTALYWYRQSLGQGPEFLIYFQGTGAADDSGLPNDRFFAVRPEGSVSTLKIQRTERGDSAVYLCASSLTGGGETQYFGPGTRLLVL.

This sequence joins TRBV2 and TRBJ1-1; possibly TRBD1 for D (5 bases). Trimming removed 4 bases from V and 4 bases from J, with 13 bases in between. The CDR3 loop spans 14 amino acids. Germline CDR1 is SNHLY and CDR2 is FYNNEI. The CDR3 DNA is TGTGCCAGCAGTGTAGTCAGGGTGAGCACTGAAGCTTTCTTT. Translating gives CASSVVRVSTEAFF.